A single TCR beta chain is shown here with its context. Between the trimmed V and J ends, which lost 4 bases and 3 bases, there was a span of 9 bases. This CDR3 is 12 amino acids long. Germline V gene lookup returns CDR1 GTSNPN and CDR2 SVGIG (reference sequence). The data belong to a study of blood T cell repertoires in COVID-19. TCRdb's copy holds only in-frame clones and misses some; the assay was immunoSEQ multiplex PCR. The sample yields around 200,000 clones, around nine tenths seen once. V and J are TRBV30 and TRBJ1-1; D is undetermined. This TCR came from a woman between 18 and 29 years old who had recovered from COVID-19. Sequenced input: peripheral blood. The CDR3 region is CAWNGEDTEAFF. CDR3 bases: TGTGCCTGGAACGGGGAGGACACTGAAGCTTTCTTT.